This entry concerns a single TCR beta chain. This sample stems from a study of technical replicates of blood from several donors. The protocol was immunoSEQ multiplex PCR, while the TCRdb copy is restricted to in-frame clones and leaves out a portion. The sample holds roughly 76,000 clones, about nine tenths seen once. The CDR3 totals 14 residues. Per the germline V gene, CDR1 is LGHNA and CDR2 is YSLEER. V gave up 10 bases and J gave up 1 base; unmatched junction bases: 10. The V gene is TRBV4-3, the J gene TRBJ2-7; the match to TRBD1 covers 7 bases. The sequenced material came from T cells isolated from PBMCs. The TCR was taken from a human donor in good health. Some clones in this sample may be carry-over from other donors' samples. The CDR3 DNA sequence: TGCGCCACGTCAGGGGGTATGGGATCCTACGAGCAGTACTTC. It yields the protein CATSGGMGSYEQYF.